This T cell receptor beta chain was obtained from a study of spatial heterogeneity in lung cancer. Time point of the sample: blood at routine non-recurrence follow-up after resection. Frozen PBMC, nontumor lung or tumor provided whole RNA, which was sequenced unsorted. The CDR3 is made up of 14 amino acids. Trimming pared 3 bases from V and 3 bases from J, leaving 10 bases between. Germline V gene sequence: CDR1 SGHTA, CDR2 FQGNSA. Every TCR cDNA molecule bore a unique molecular identifier. Using its own MiXCR run on the 5' RACE reads, TCRdb lists one record per CDR3 protein. The sample includes approximately 27,000 distinct CDR3 sequences, approximately 6% seen only once; the top ten take around 23%. This clonotype was seen at least ten times.

Sequenced material: PBMCs, taken at follow-up. The rearrangement uses TRBV7-2 and TRBJ2-3; D remains ambiguous. The source of this sequence is a male donor with early-stage non-small cell lung cancer. In DNA form, the CDR3 reads TGTGCCAGCAGCTTTTCAAGCGTTACAGATACGCAGTATTTT. Its translation: CASSFSSVTDTQYF.